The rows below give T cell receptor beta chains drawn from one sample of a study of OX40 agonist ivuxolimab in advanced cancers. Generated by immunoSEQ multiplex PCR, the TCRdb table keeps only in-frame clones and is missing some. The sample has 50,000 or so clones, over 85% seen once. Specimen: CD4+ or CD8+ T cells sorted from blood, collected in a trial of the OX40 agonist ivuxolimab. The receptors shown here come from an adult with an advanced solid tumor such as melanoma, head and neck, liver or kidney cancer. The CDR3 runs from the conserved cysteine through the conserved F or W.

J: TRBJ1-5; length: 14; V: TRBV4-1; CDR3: CASSPDRTNQPQHF
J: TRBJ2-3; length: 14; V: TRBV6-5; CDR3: CASTGTGPTDTQYF
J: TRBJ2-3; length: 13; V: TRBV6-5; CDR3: CASSNFIGDTQYF
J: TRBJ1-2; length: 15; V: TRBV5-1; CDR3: CASSSEPQNPYGYTF
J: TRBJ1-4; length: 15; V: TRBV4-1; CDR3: CASSFSTGGFEKLFF
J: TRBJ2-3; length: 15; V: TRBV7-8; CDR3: CASSLRANPADTQYF
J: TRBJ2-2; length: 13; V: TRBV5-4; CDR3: CASSLATTGELFF
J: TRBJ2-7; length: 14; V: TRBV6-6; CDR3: CASSPRSPGDEQYF
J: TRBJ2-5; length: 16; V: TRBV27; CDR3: CASSPIGTGGEETQYF
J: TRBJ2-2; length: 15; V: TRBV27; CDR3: CASSLGGQGSGELFF
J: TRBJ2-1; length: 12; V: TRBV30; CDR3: CAWRAGGNEQFF
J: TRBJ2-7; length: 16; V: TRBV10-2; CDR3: CASSERGTRIFHEQYF
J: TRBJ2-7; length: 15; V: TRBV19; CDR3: CASSMGQGAGYEQYF
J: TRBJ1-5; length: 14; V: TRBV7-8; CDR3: CASSFSSGNQPQHF
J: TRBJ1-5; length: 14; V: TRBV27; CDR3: CASSSSIRNQPQHF
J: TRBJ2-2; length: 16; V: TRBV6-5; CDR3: CASSYSPSGTTGELFF
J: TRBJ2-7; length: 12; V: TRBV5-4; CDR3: CASSSDRNQQYF
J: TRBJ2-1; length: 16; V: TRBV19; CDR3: CASSVSTGSSYNEQFF
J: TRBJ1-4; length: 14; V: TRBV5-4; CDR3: CASSTGQGNEKLFF
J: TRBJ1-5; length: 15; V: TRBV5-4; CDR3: CASSLDRGENQPQHF
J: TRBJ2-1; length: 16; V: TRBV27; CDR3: CASSLGTSGGLNEQFF
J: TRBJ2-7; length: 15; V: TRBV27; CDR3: CASSLAPSGRDEQYF
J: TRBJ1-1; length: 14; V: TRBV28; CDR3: CASSLDGRGTEAFF
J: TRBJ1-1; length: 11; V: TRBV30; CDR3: CAWSISTEAFF
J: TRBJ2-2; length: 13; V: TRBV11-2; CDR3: CASSLSGGGELFF
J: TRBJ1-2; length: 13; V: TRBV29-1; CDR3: CSVEPDRGTGYTF
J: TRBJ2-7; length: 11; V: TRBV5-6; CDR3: CASSSGLALYF
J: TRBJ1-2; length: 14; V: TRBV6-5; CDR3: CASSYNGGLYGYTF
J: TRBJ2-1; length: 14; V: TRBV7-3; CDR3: CASSLLLGDNEQFF